This T cell receptor (beta chain) was sequenced during a study of T cell responses to AZD1222 COVID-19 vaccine. Sequenced by immunoSEQ multiplex PCR; TCRdb stores in-frame clones only, minus some. The table has some 130,000 clones, approximately 85% seen once; the top ten hold 7.9%. The germline V and J ends were trimmed by 0 bases and 5 bases, with 14 bases remaining between them. The V gene's germline CDR1 is SGHRS and CDR2 YFSETQ. The CDR3 runs 16 residues. Study-level results: CD4 TCRs covered the whole spike, strongest at regions 160-218 and 743-854. Just a handful of AZD1222 recipients tested seropositive at baseline.

With regard to this clone: What it binds is unknown.

Sample: peripheral blood, taken 28 days after the second dose of the MenACWY control vaccine. The chain joins TRBV5-1 to TRBJ2-2; TRBD1 is a possible D gene (5 bases). This clonotype was obtained from an adult who received the MenACWY meningococcal vaccine as a control. The CDR3 DNA reads as TGCGCCAGCAGCTTGGCCGAGACAGATGGTACCGGGGAGCTGTTTTTT. Encoded protein: CASSLAETDGTGELFF. The full variable domain, with the rest looked up from reference TRBV5-1 and TRBJ2-2, is KAGVTQTPRYLIKTRGQQVTLSCSPISGHRSVSWYQQTPGQGLQFLFEYFSETQRNKGNFPGRFSGRQFSNSRSEMNVSTLELGDSALYLCASSLAETDGTGELFFGEGSRLTVL.